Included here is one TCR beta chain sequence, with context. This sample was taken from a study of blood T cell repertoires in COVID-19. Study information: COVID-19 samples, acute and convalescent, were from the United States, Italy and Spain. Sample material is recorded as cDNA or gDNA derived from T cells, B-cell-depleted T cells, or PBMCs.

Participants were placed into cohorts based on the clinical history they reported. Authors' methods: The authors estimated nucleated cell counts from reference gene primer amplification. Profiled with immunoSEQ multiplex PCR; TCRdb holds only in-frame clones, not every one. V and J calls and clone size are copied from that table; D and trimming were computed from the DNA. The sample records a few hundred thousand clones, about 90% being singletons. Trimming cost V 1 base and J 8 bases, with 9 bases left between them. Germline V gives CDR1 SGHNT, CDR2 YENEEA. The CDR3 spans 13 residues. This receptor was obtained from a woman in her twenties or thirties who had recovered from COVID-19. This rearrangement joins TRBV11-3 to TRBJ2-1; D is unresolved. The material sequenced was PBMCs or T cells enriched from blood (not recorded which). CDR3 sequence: CASSLAPRDEQFF. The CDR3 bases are TGTGCCAGCAGCTTAGCTCCGAGAGATGAGCAGTTCTTC.